This TCR beta chain was captured in a study of preoperative IRX-2 immunotherapy in early breast cancer. Looked up from germline, CDR1 is LNHDA and CDR2 is SQIVND (reference sequence). The CDR3 sequence is 16 residues long. V dropped 5 bases and J dropped 1 base, with 16 bases sitting between them. The treatment is: preoperative locoregional IRX-2 cytokine immunotherapy. Preoperative locoregional IRX-2 cytokine immunotherapy was tested in the phase Ib source study. Using immunoSEQ multiplex PCR, the repertoire was profiled, and TCRdb retains in-frame clones only, with some absent. Here the sample spans approximately 100,000 clones, 86% being singletons.

The V and J genes are TRBV19 and TRBJ2-3; weak D call: TRBD1 (5 bases). This specimen was tumor tissue, taken after IRX-2 immunotherapy. This TCR derives from a human donor with breast cancer. CDR3 residues: CASSDQGSHRTDTQYF. The CDR3 coding sequence is TGTGCCAGTAGTGACCAGGGTAGCCACCGCACAGATACGCAGTATTTT.